The source of this T cell receptor beta chain is a study of blood T cell repertoires in COVID-19. Study in general: Some COVID-19 samples were acute and others convalescent; all came from the United States, Italy and Spain. T cells, B-cell-depleted T cells, or PBMCs supplied cDNA or gDNA.

How the authors handled the data: Amplification from reference gene primers served as the basis for estimated nucleated cell counts. This table comes from immunoSEQ multiplex PCR, and its TCRdb copy is limited to in-frame clones, with some not included. V, J and clone size derive from that table, while D and trimming were established from the DNA sequence. Of roughly 70,000 clones detected, roughly 84% appear once; the ten largest clones hold 29%. Sequenced input: peripheral blood. The receptor's source is a woman older than 75 with active or convalescent COVID-19.

DNA of the CDR3: TGTGCCATCAGTGACCAGGGATCAAATCAGCCCCAGCATTTT. The encoded protein is CAISDQGSNQPQHF. The chain employs TRBV10-3 and TRBJ1-5; D is perhaps TRBD1 (5 bases). Trimming pared 3 bases from V and 4 bases from J, leaving 10 bases between. Germline V gives CDR1 ENHRY, CDR2 SYGVKD. This CDR3 is built from 14 residues.